This T cell receptor beta chain was sequenced in a study of blood T cell repertoires in COVID-19 (dated by TCRdb to between 2020 and 2021). For the study in its entirety: The collaborator samples originated in the United States, Italy and Spain and spanned the acute and convalescent phases of COVID-19. The samples were drawn from the first 160 participants of the ongoing ImmuneRACE study and from over 950 subjects provided by 6 global collaborators. Sample metadata almost always included a de-identified subject ID, COVID-19 status, age in years and sex. The dataset comprised deeply sampled blood TCRbeta repertoires from subjects exposed to, actively infected with, or recovered from COVID-19. A freely available public database, intended as a resource for researchers studying the immune response to SARS-CoV-2, is where the repertoires were released. The material from the prospective study consisted of cDNA or gDNA derived from T cells, B-cell-depleted T cells, or PBMCs. Where available, HLA class I and class II types were obtained from metadata supplied by the sample provider rather than from assay-based typing.

The immunoSEQ Assay, a bias-controlled multiplex PCR, was used to amplify TCRbeta CDR3 regions from genomic DNA. In the authors' own workflow: The number of nucleated cells in each sample was estimated by amplification of reference gene primers within the assay. To quantify the absolute abundance of each unique TCRbeta CDR3 rearrangement, sequence reads were collapsed and filtered. For each sample, productive Simpson clonality was calculated by taking the square root of Simpson's diversity index across productive rearrangements. The immuneACCESS repertoire file appears here via TCRdb, limited to in-frame rearrangements. These files lack a portion of the clones; in checked studies, under half of the deficit traces to unresolved V genes, and the cause of the others is not known. For V, J and clone size, that table is used; D and trimming come from the DNA. Recorded for this sample are around 43,000 clones; roughly nine tenths of them occurred a single time. The ten largest clones capture 6.2% of the sample.

With respect to this clone: The antigen it recognizes is unknown. No quality values exist for individual bases; no much larger clone is one base distant.

What the work shows at the level of the full study, not this receptor alone: Clinical and demographic metadata were provided uncurated, with the amount varying by source and participant.

Collaborating institutions collected whole blood in K2EDTA tubes following their own protocols. For TCRbeta analysis, collaborators shipped samples as frozen whole blood, isolated PBMCs, or DNA extracted from either of those sample types. Based on the germline V gene, the CDR1 and CDR2 sequences are SGHDN and FVKESK. Trimming at the junction amounts to 0 bases on V and 7 bases on J, and the germline ends lie 9 bases apart. The CDR3 has 13 amino acids, counting the end cysteine and phenylalanine. Just CDR3 DNA is preserved here, 39 bases in frame from base 1. The chain employs TRBV14 and TRBJ1-2, with the D segment identity uncertain. The sequenced sample consisted of peripheral blood. The sequence came from a human donor in a cohort sampled during active COVID-19. The CDR3 region: CASSQDVAFGYTF. The nucleotide sequence reads as follows: TGTGCCAGCAGCCAAGATGTGGCCTTTGGCTACACCTTC.